These 19 T cell receptor beta chains were all obtained from the same sample, sequenced in a study of control samples from healthy donors and cancer patients. TCRdb's table, derived via immunoSEQ multiplex PCR, lists solely in-frame clones and lacks some. The sample has approximately 170,000 clones, 85% to 95% seen once. Sequencing was carried out using blood. The source of these receptors is a woman aged 55 to 70 in good health.

The chain joins TRBV11-3 to TRBJ1-5, with D unclear. Germline assignment: CDR1 SGHNT and CDR2 YENEEA. The CDR3 has 15 residues. With 4 bases removed from V and 2 bases from J, the gap between germline ends came to 12 bases. The CDR3: CASSSPAIGNQPQHF. CDR3 sequence (DNA): TGTGCCAGCAGCTCACCAGCCATTGGCAATCAGCCCCAGCATTTT.

CDR3: CASSPIMRGADTQYF. DNA for the CDR3: TGCGCCAGCAGCCCCATTATGCGCGGTGCCGATACGCAGTATTTT. This chain joins TRBV5-1 and TRBJ2-3; D is unresolved. The length of the CDR3 is 15 residues. Germline V gene data show CDR1 as SGHRS and CDR2 as YFSETQ. The V and J ends lost 4 bases and 6 bases respectively, with 18 bases between them.

V usage is TRBV15 and J usage is TRBJ2-7; D is unresolved. Per germline, CDR1 LNHNV and CDR2 YYDKDF (reference sequence). The length of the CDR3 is 12 residues. Trimming left V 5 bases short and J 3 bases short, with 8 bases between. This chain's CDR3 is CATSPGNYEQYF. The CDR3 bases are TGTGCCACCAGCCCTGGTAACTACGAGCAGTACTTC.

This clone showed up just once. This rearrangement joins TRBV18 to TRBJ2-7; D may be TRBD1 (5 bases). The CDR3 is 16 amino acids. In germline, CDR1 is KGHSH, CDR2 LQKENI. V was pared by 0 bases and J by 2 bases, with 14 bases between. CDR3 in amino acids: CASSPPGRGGAYEQYF. The CDR3 coding sequence is TGTGCCAGCTCACCACCGGGAAGGGGTGGGGCCTACGAGCAGTACTTC.

The gene calls are TRBV9 and TRBJ2-5, with TRBD2 matching 12 bases. The J segment lost 4 bases and the V segment lost 0 bases, leaving 7 bases of the junction unmatched. The CDR3 length is 17 residues. The germline V gene has CDR1 SGDLS and CDR2 YYNGEE. The CDR3 bases are TGTGCCAGCAGCGTAGGAGCGACTAGCGGGGGACGAGAGACCCAGTACTTC. Translating it yields CASSVGATSGGRETQYF. Drawing the rest from reference TRBV9 and TRBJ2-5, the complete variable domain is DSGVTQTPKHLITATGQRVTLRCSPRSGDLSVYWYQQSLDQGLQFLIQYYNGEERAKGNILERFSAQQFPDLHSELNLSSLELGDSALYFCASSVGATSGGRETQYFGPGTRLLVL.

The V call is TRBV6-2 or TRBV6-3, the J call TRBJ2-6; 7 nucleotides align to TRBD1. This CDR3 is 15 amino acids long. V dropped 4 bases and J dropped 4; count of bases not matched to a gene: 4. Germline lookup yields CDR1 MNHEY and CDR2 SVGEGT. CDR3 sequence (DNA): TGTGCCAGCAGTTCTACAGGGGTCGGGGCCAACGTCCTGACTTTC. It codes for CASSSTGVGANVLTF.

The chain has TRBV5-1 and TRBJ1-6; D may be TRBD1 (6 bases). Trimming took 0 bases from V and 7 from J, leaving 11 bases between them. This CDR3 has 15 residues. The germline CDR1 and CDR2 sequences are SGHRS and YFSETQ. The CDR3 DNA follows: TGCGCCAGCAGCTTGGGGGCAGGGGAAAATTCACCCCTCCACTTT. This sequence encodes CASSLGAGENSPLHF.

The V gene is TRBV18, the J gene TRBJ1-1, with D maybe TRBD1 (6 bases). Looked up from germline, CDR1 is KGHSH and CDR2 is LQKENI. This CDR3 has 16 residues. Trimming stripped 1 base from V and 0 bases from J, with 12 bases between. This chain's CDR3 is CASSPLKAGVNTEAFF. CDR3 sequence (DNA): TGTGCCAGCTCACCACTTAAAGCAGGGGTGAACACTGAAGCTTTCTTT.

The CDR3 spells CASLRQGTDTQYF. The CDR3 DNA sequence: TGTGCCAGTCTACGACAGGGAACAGATACGCAGTATTTT. V gene TRBV6-1 combines with J gene TRBJ2-3; 7 bases are a match to TRBD1. J was trimmed by 3 bases and V by 9 bases; bases with no gene match: 6. The germline gives CDR1 MNHNS, CDR2 SASEGT. This CDR3 region has 13 residues.

This sequence joins TRBV24-1 and TRBJ1-5; tentatively, D is TRBD1 (6 bases). CDR1 and CDR2 (germline): KGHDR, SFDVKD. The CDR3 contains 15 residues. V shed 3 bases and J shed 5 bases, with 13 bases lying between them. CDR3 nucleotide sequence: TGTGCCACCAGTGATGGGACAAGGGGTGATCAGCCCCAGCATTTT. Translation gives CATSDGTRGDQPQHF.

The gene calls are TRBV19 and TRBJ2-2, with 8 bases matching TRBD1. V trimming: 4 bases; J trimming: 1 base; junction bases outside the gene matches: 2. The CDR3 loop spans 15 amino acids. Germline V gives CDR1 LNHDA, CDR2 SQIVND (reference sequence). The CDR3 region has the DNA TGTGCCAGTAGTACCACAGGGGGGAACACCGGGGAGCTGTTTTTT. Translation gives CASSTTGGNTGELFF. Full variable domain (rest looked up from reference TRBV19 and TRBJ2-2): DGGITQSPKYLFRKEGQNVTLSCEQNLNHDAMYWYRQDPGQGLRLIYYSQIVNDFQKGDIAEGYSVSREKKESFPLTVTSAQKNPTAFYLCASSTTGGNTGELFFGEGSRLTVL.

The V call is TRBV30, the J call TRBJ1-1; 11 bases are a match to TRBD1. Germline V lookup: CDR1 GTSNPN, CDR2 SVGIG (reference sequence). The CDR3 has 15 amino acids. Trimming at V came to 2 bases and at J to 2 bases, leaving 4 bases not matched to a gene. CDR3 in amino acids: CAWSPGQGVNTEAFF. The CDR3, as DNA: TGTGCCTGGAGTCCGGGACAGGGGGTTAACACTGAAGCTTTCTTT.

V usage is TRBV19 and J usage is TRBJ2-2; 7 bases map to TRBD1. The CDR3 length is 14 residues. The V gene's germline CDR1 is LNHDA and CDR2 SQIVND (reference sequence). The ends lost 4 bases at V and 5 bases at J; junction bases unmatched: 4. The CDR3 here is CASSKGQITGELFF. The CDR3, as DNA: TGTGCCAGTAGTAAGGGACAGATTACCGGGGAGCTGTTTTTT.

This clone showed up just once. The chain employs TRBV2 and TRBJ2-4; 7 bases match TRBD1. The germline V gene has CDR1 SNHLY and CDR2 FYNNEI. The CDR3 spans 15 residues. V dropped 6 bases and J dropped 0; count of bases not matched to a gene: 5. The chain's CDR3 is CASRGQIIAKNIQYF. The CDR3 DNA sequence: TGTGCCAGCAGGGGACAGATTATAGCCAAAAACATTCAGTACTTC.

The chain has TRBV11-2 and TRBJ2-6; the D gene is possibly TRBD1 (6 bases). The V gene lost 0 bases and the J gene lost 2 bases, with 14 bases spanning the gap. The CDR3 consists of 18 residues. Germline CDR1 is SGHAT and CDR2 is FQNNGV. The CDR3 DNA reads TGTGCCAGCAGCTTAGACGGGCAGGGGTGGACTGGGGCCAACGTCCTGACTTTC. This translates into CASSLDGQGWTGANVLTF. Variable domain in full (rest from reference TRBV11-2 and TRBJ2-6): EAGVAQSPRYKIIEKRQSVAFWCNPISGHATLYWYQQILGQGPKLLIQFQNNGVVDDSQLPKDRFSAERLKGVDSTLKIQPAKLEDSAVYLCASSLDGQGWTGANVLTFGAGSRLTVL.

This chain links TRBV24-1 with TRBJ2-5, with 8 bases matching TRBD1. Trimming took 3 bases from V and 5 from J; bases not matched to a gene: 1. The CDR3 loop spans 13 amino acids. Germline loops: CDR1 KGHDR, CDR2 SFDVKD. CDR3 protein: CATSDTGGETQYF. The CDR3 DNA reads as TGTGCCACCAGTGATACAGGGGGTGAGACCCAGTACTTC.

This chain joins TRBV19 and TRBJ1-6; D is ambiguous. Germline V gene data show CDR1 as LNHDA and CDR2 as SQIVND (reference sequence). This CDR3 spans 14 amino acids. The germline V and J ends were trimmed by 5 bases and 7 bases, with 12 bases remaining between them. In nucleotides, the CDR3 is TGTGCCAGTAGTGAGGCAGGAGGAAATTCACCCCTCCACTTT. Protein: CASSEAGGNSPLHF.

The chain couples TRBV9 to TRBJ2-3; D is undetermined. Germline CDR1 reads SGDLS; CDR2 reads YYNGEE. The CDR3 consists of 15 residues. The ends were cut back, 0 bases at V and 0 bases at J, with 8 bases in the middle. The CDR3 loop reads CASSVALGSTDTQYF. CDR3 coding DNA: TGTGCCAGCAGCGTAGCTCTCGGTAGCACAGATACGCAGTATTTT.

The genes are TRBV6-5 and TRBJ1-4; D is ambiguous. Deletions cut 6 bases from V and 2 bases from J, with 10 bases between. This CDR3 is built from 14 residues. Germline loops: CDR1 MNHEY, CDR2 SVGAGI. In DNA, the CDR3 is TGTGCCAGCAGGATACAATGGACTAATGAAAAACTGTTTTTT. This translates into CASRIQWTNEKLFF.